The sequence of this T cell receptor (beta chain) was determined in a study of blood T cell repertoires in COVID-19. CDR3 size: 14 residues. Germline loops: CDR1 LNHDA, CDR2 SQIVND (reference sequence). The V end was cut by 6 bases, the J end by 1 base, with 12 bases between. Authors' methods: From reference gene primer amplification, estimates of nucleated cell counts were derived. Measured with immunoSEQ multiplex PCR; TCRdb has only the in-frame clones, and not every one. From that table come the V and J calls and clone size; the DNA was used to work out D and trimming. The profile shows about 55,000 clones, around 86% of them singletons.

The rearrangement joins TRBV19 to TRBJ1-1, with D unclear. This clonotype was obtained from a man aged 65-85 years with acute or convalescent COVID-19. Sequenced: peripheral blood. The CDR3 coding sequence is TGTGCCAGTAGCACCCGCCGGGGGAACACTGAAGCTTTCTTT. Its translation is CASSTRRGNTEAFF.